Below are 15 T cell receptor beta chains sequenced from a single sample in a study of blood T cell repertoires in COVID-19. Measured with immunoSEQ multiplex PCR; TCRdb has only the in-frame clones, and not every one. Counted here are a few hundred thousand clones, around 90% occurring once; the ten biggest clones make up roughly 9.1%. Sequenced sample: peripheral blood. The source is a man aged 18 to 35 with active or convalescent COVID-19.

The chain is built from TRBV7-9 and TRBJ1-2; 7 bases align to TRBD1. This CDR3 contains 14 residues. V gave up 5 bases and J gave up 2 bases; unmatched junction bases: 5. Germline V gene sequence: CDR1 SEHNR, CDR2 FQNEAQ (reference sequence). The DNA of the CDR3 is TGTGCCAGCAGCAGACCGACAGGGAACTATGGCTACACCTTC. Translation: CASSRPTGNYGYTF.

The rearrangement links TRBV6-5 to TRBJ2-7, with 7 positions matching TRBD1. The J segment lost 3 bases and the V segment lost 6 bases, leaving 8 bases of the junction unmatched. This CDR3 contains 14 residues. CDR1 and CDR2 from the germline V gene are MNHEY and SVGAGI. The CDR3 nucleotides read TGTGCCAGCAGCTACGACAGGGCCAACTACGAGCAGTACTTC. Translating gives CASSYDRANYEQYF.

This chain uses TRBV3-1 (or the pseudogene TRBV3-2) with TRBJ1-1; TRBD1 aligns across 9 bases. The V gene end was trimmed by 4 bases and the J gene end by 5 bases; junction bases not matched to a gene: 2. Germline CDR1 and CDR2: LGHDT and YNNKEL (reference sequence). This CDR3 contains 13 residues. CDR3 nucleotides: TGTGCCAGCAGCCTCGACAGGGGGACTGAAGCTTTCTTT. Translation: CASSLDRGTEAFF.

This chain links TRBV11-2 with TRBJ1-4, with a weak D call TRBD1 (5 bases). The CDR3 loop spans 11 amino acids. Trimming took 5 bases from V and 10 from J, leaving 8 bases between them. Germline CDR1 reads SGHAT; CDR2 reads FQNNGV. The CDR3 loop reads CASSPGRKLFF. CDR3 nucleotides: TGTGCCAGCAGCCCAGGGCGAAAACTGTTTTTT.

This clone has only one observation. The chain carries TRBV6-5 and TRBJ2-3; weak D call: TRBD1 (5 bases). This CDR3 is 13 amino acids long. The V end lost 7 bases, the J end lost 2 bases, and 10 bases lay between the germline ends. Germline lookup yields CDR1 MNHEY and CDR2 SVGAGI. The CDR3, as DNA: TGTGCCAGCACCCGACAGTTCACAGATACGCAGTATTTT. This gives the protein CASTRQFTDTQYF.

The chain joins TRBV7-3 to TRBJ2-3, with D possibly matching TRBD2 (5 bases). The V and J ends lost 6 bases and 0 bases respectively, with 13 bases between them. The CDR3 runs 15 residues. Germline V gene data show CDR1 as SGHTA and CDR2 as FQGTGA. CDR3 amino acids: CASRVGGSSTDTQYF. CDR3 DNA sequence: TGTGCCAGCAGGGTCGGCGGGTCTAGCACAGATACGCAGTATTTT.

The chain's CDR3 is CASSPKDRNQPQHF. DNA of the CDR3: TGTGCCAGCTCACCAAAAGACAGAAATCAGCCCCAGCATTTT. The V call is TRBV18, the J call TRBJ1-5; tentatively, D is TRBD1 (5 bases). V shed 2 bases and J shed 4 bases, with 9 bases lying between them. CDR1 is KGHSH, CDR2 LQKENI, per germline. The CDR3 covers 14 residues.

The chain links TRBV19 to TRBJ2-7, with TRBD1 matching 7 bases. Germline V gene data show CDR1 as LNHDA and CDR2 as SQIVND (reference sequence). This CDR3 is 12 amino acids long. Germline trimming cut 4 bases from V and 6 bases from J; bases unmatched to any gene: 3. The CDR3 DNA is TGTGCCAGTAGTAGCCGACAGGGCGAGCAGTACTTC. Encoded protein: CASSSRQGEQYF.

The chain has TRBV10-3 and TRBJ1-2, with D tentatively TRBD1 (6 bases). CDR3 size: 17 residues. The ends were cut back, 0 bases at V and 7 bases at J, with 21 bases in the middle. The germline V gene has CDR1 ENHRY and CDR2 SYGVKD. This CDR3 reads CAISESLEGQGASGYTF. For the CDR3, the DNA is TGTGCCATCAGTGAGTCGTTAGAGGGACAAGGGGCGTCTGGCTACACCTTC.

This clone was picked up one time. The chain links TRBV10-3 to TRBJ2-7, with 7 bases that match TRBD1. The J segment lost 0 bases and the V segment lost 11 bases, leaving 16 bases of the junction unmatched. This CDR3 spans 16 amino acids. Germline V gives CDR1 ENHRY, CDR2 SYGVKD. The CDR3 sequence is CAARQGPLSFSYEQYF. CDR3 in DNA: TGTGCCGCCCGACAGGGTCCCCTCTCCTTCTCCTACGAGCAGTACTTC.

The CDR3 is CASSTTGGVSPLHF. Written as DNA, the CDR3 is TGTGCCAGCAGTACCACAGGGGGCGTATCACCCCTCCACTTT. The chain joins TRBV25-1 to TRBJ1-6; 9 bases are shared with TRBD1. The V and J ends lost 5 bases and 10 bases, in that order; junction bases with no gene match: 6. The CDR3 sequence is 14 residues long. Looked up from germline, CDR1 is MGHDK and CDR2 is SYGVNS.

In this sample, this clone turned up once. The chain is built from TRBV7-3 and TRBJ2-5, with TRBD2 identical over 8 bases. The junction had 3 bases not matched to a gene; V was cut back by 5 bases and J by 4 bases. The CDR3 has 13 residues. CDR1 is SGHTA, CDR2 FQGTGA, per germline. The CDR3 nucleotides read TGTGCCAGCAGCCCGGGGGGGCCAGAGACCCAGTACTTC. Translated, it gives CASSPGGPETQYF.

In this sample, this clone turned up once. The V gene is TRBV12-3 or TRBV12-4, the J gene TRBJ2-7, with no clear D. This CDR3 is built from 13 residues. The V end was cut by 1 base, the J end by 2 bases, with 6 bases between. CDR3: CASSLGQTYEQYF. CDR3 nucleotide sequence: TGTGCCAGCAGTTTAGGGCAGACCTACGAGCAGTACTTC.

The J gene is TRBJ1-1, the V gene TRBV2, with 7 bases identical to TRBD1. J gave up 1 base and V 6 bases, and 11 bases lay outside the gene matches. The CDR3 sequence is 16 residues long. CDR1 is SNHLY, CDR2 FYNNEI, per germline. The CDR3 region is CASRTGSPEANTEAFF. The CDR3 nucleotides are TGTGCCAGCAGGACAGGGTCCCCAGAGGCGAACACTGAAGCTTTCTTT. The full variable domain, with the rest looked up from reference TRBV2 and TRBJ1-1, is EPEVTQTPSHQVTQMGQEVILRCVPISNHLYFYWYRQILGQKVEFLVSFYNNEISEKSEIFDDQFSVERPDGSNFTLKIRSTKLEDSAMYFCASRTGSPEANTEAFFGQGTRLTVV.

Concerning this clone: With a much larger clone just one base away, this may be a read error. Other DNA sequences within the sample encode an identical CDR3. The CDR3 DNA follows: TGTGCCAGCAGCCTTAGCTCCTACGAGCAGTACTTC. This sequence encodes CASSLSSYEQYF. The chain couples TRBV28 to TRBJ2-7; D gene unclear. CDR3 length: 12 residues. Trimming took 6 bases from V and 0 from J, leaving 6 bases between them. Looked up from germline, CDR1 is MDHEN and CDR2 is SYDVKM. Combining the CDR3 with reference TRBV28 and TRBJ2-7 gives the whole variable domain DVKVTQSSRYLVKRTGEKVFLECVQDMDHENMFWYRQDPGLGLRLIYFSYDVKMKEKGDIPEGYSVSREKKERFSLILESASTNQTSMYLCASSLSSYEQYFGPGTRLTVT.